This T cell receptor (beta chain) is from a study of cytomegalovirus exposure and HLA in healthy donors. Regarding the study as a whole: The majority of CMV-associated TCR beta chains were reported as apparently HLA-restricted in a later analysis. Several of the most significant clusters appeared linked to common viral pathogens, based on a later analysis.

In its sample, this clone was seen once. Antigen unknown. Germline assignment: CDR1 GTSNPN and CDR2 SVGIG (reference sequence). This CDR3 has 13 residues. J gave up 2 bases and V 5 bases, and 4 bases lay outside the gene matches. PCR involved 60 Vbeta and 13 Jbeta primers. TCRdb keeps only in-frame clones here, not all; method: immunoSEQ multiplex PCR. This sample yields over 100,000 clones, of which around 68% are seen a single time; under 5.5% belongs to the top ten. This sequence was found in a human donor in good health. The genes are TRBV30 and TRBJ2-7, with TRBD1 matching over 9 bases. The specimen was PBMCs. Here the CDR3 DNA reads TGTGCCTGGGGGAGACAGGGGGCCTACGAGCAGTACTTC. Translation gives CAWGRQGAYEQYF.